Listed here are 4 T cell receptor beta chains from one sample, sequenced in a study of blood T cell repertoires in COVID-19 (TCRdb year 2020). To prepare the library, the immunoSEQ multiplex PCR assay was applied. Drawn from immuneACCESS, this table holds only the in-frame rearrangements with V and J called that TCRdb kept. Clones are partly lost; checked studies trace under half to an unresolved V gene and leave the rest unexplained. The sample table holds approximately 250,000 clones, of which about 83% were seen once. The leading ten clones occupy 5% to 7% of the sample. The sequencing input was peripheral blood. The receptors here all came from a woman of 80 years or more with COVID-19, enrolled during active disease.

This chain uses TRBV5-6 with TRBJ2-4, with a possible D match to TRBD2 (6 bases). Germline CDR1 reads SGHDT; CDR2 reads YYEEEE. V was cut by 3 bases and J by 3 bases, with 13 bases left in between. This CDR3 contains 15 residues. CDR3 nucleotides: TGTGCCAGCAGCTCTCTAAGGGAGGACAAAAACATTCAGTACTTC. Protein sequence: CASSSLREDKNIQYF.

In this sample, this clone turned up once. The chain joins TRBV6-5 to TRBJ1-5, with TRBD1 matching 9 bases. V shed 4 bases, J shed 9 bases, and the junction held 10 bases outside the gene matches. Germline V gene sequence: CDR1 MNHEY, CDR2 SVGAGI. The CDR3 has 15 residues. CDR3 in DNA: TGTGCCAGCAGTTCTGACGGGACAGGGCTGTGGCCCCAGCATTTT. Amino acids: CASSSDGTGLWPQHF.

V usage is TRBV18 and J usage is TRBJ1-6, with 9 positions matching TRBD1. Germline CDR1 and CDR2: KGHSH and LQKENI. The CDR3 has 15 amino acids. With V trimmed by 8 bases and J by 4 bases, 6 bases remained unmatched. The CDR3 sequence: CASTSGTGYNSPLHF. CDR3 DNA: TGTGCCAGCACCTCCGGGACAGGGTATAATTCACCCCTCCACTTT. The full variable domain, in which reference TRBV18 and TRBJ1-6 provide the parts outside the CDR3, is NAGVMQNPRHLVRRRGQEARLRCSPMKGHSHVYWYRQLPEEGLKFMVYLQKENIIDESGMPKERFSAEFPKEGPSILRIQQVVRGDSAAYFCASTSGTGYNSPLHFGNGTRLTVT.

Details on this clone: This sample also contains other DNA sequences that code for the same CDR3. This chain joins TRBV9 and TRBJ2-5; 7 bases are a match to TRBD1. The length of the CDR3 is 13 residues. CDR1 is SGDLS, CDR2 YYNGEE, per germline. Losses at the gene ends were 0 bases for V and 4 bases for J; bases not matched to a gene: 0. CDR3 nucleotides: TGTGCCAGCAGCGTAGCAGGGGGAGAGACCCAGTACTTC. As protein: CASSVAGGETQYF.